The next 3 T cell receptor beta chains were all read from a single sample in a study of blood T cell repertoires in COVID-19. The assay was immunoSEQ multiplex PCR, and TCRdb's table has in-frame clones only and misses some. The top ten hold approximately 21% of the sample, which has about 160,000 clones, approximately 84% seen once. Source material: peripheral blood. All receptors derive from an elderly woman with acute or convalescent COVID-19.

This clone was detected once. The gene calls are TRBV7-2 and TRBJ1-5, with 7 bases aligning to TRBD1. Trimming removed 4 bases from V and 2 bases from J; junction bases left unmatched: 5. The germline V gene encodes CDR1 SGHTA and CDR2 FQGNSA. CDR3 length: 15 amino acids. The CDR3 region is CASSSFTGGNQPQHF. The CDR3 DNA reads as TGTGCCAGCAGCTCCTTTACAGGGGGCAATCAGCCCCAGCATTTT.

The chain uses TRBV18 and TRBJ1-4; D is undetermined. CDR1 KGHSH and CDR2 LQKENI come from the germline V gene. This CDR3 is built from 16 residues. Trimming shortened V by 2 bases and J by 1 base, and 11 bases separated the two germline ends. The CDR3 coding sequence is TGTGCCAGCTCACCAAGAACAGAAAGAACTAATGAAAAACTGTTTTTT. Translation: CASSPRTERTNEKLFF.

V usage is TRBV5-3 and J usage is TRBJ1-2; D gene ambiguous. TRBV5-3 is an ORF, with its function uncertain. The ends were cut back, 3 bases at V and 6 bases at J, with 15 bases in the middle. CDR3 length: 14 residues. This CDR3 reads CARSSFRIANGYTF. CDR3 DNA: TGTGCCAGAAGCTCTTTCCGGATAGCGAATGGCTACACCTTC.